One sample yielded the 7 T cell receptor beta chains listed below, sequenced in a study of radiation and T cells in renal cell carcinoma. Time point reported: baseline pretreatment blood. Treatment meaning: 15 Gy SBRT to primary tumor, nephrectomy 4 weeks later. Method: immunoSEQ multiplex PCR; TCRdb's copy keeps in-frame clones and lacks some. The sample lists over 120,000 clones; 70% to 90% were seen once. The sequencing used blood, collected from a patient whose treatment included radiotherapy and nephrectomy. These receptors all stem from a woman aged 50 to 60 with renal cell carcinoma.

The chain combines TRBV2 with TRBJ1-4; D is undetermined. Germline V gene sequence: CDR1 SNHLY, CDR2 FYNNEI. The CDR3 contains 14 residues. Trimming shortened V by 3 bases and J by 12 bases, and 17 bases separated the two germline ends. CDR3 amino acids: CASSDDRLVSQLFF. The CDR3 DNA reads as TGTGCCAGCAGTGATGACCGACTCGTGAGCCAACTGTTTTTT.

The V call is TRBV5-1, the J call TRBJ2-1; TRBD2 matches 16 bases. Germline CDR1 is SGHRS and CDR2 is YFSETQ. The CDR3 spans 18 residues. The V gene end was trimmed by 4 bases and the J gene end by 4 bases; junction bases not matched to a gene: 8. The CDR3 loop reads CASSPVGLAGGKYNEQFF. In nucleotides, the CDR3 is TGCGCCAGCAGCCCTGTGGGACTAGCGGGGGGGAAGTACAATGAGCAGTTCTTC.

This sequence joins TRBV14 and TRBJ2-3; D not certain. The V gene's germline CDR1 is SGHDN and CDR2 FVKESK. Between the trimmed V and J ends, which lost 0 bases and 6 bases, there was a span of 10 bases. This CDR3 region has 14 residues. The CDR3 DNA reads as TGTGCCAGCAGCCAAGAGAAGGGATGGGATACGCAGTATTTT. Its translation: CASSQEKGWDTQYF.

V and J are TRBV6-5 and TRBJ2-1; 10 bases line up with TRBD1. Trimming cost V 6 bases and J 3 bases; bases outside gene matches: 5. The CDR3 is 15 residues long. In germline, CDR1 is MNHEY, CDR2 SVGAGI. The CDR3 nucleotides are TGTGCCAGCAGAGCCGGACAGGGGGTCTACAATGAGCAGTTCTTC. Its translation is CASRAGQGVYNEQFF.

This clone was counted between two and nine times. The rearrangement links TRBV28 to TRBJ1-4; perhaps TRBD1 as D (6 bases). The CDR3 is made up of 13 amino acids. Germline assignment: CDR1 MDHEN and CDR2 SYDVKM. V lost 11 bases to trimming and J lost 6 bases, with 16 bases between them. For the CDR3, the DNA is TGTGCCGTCCGCTGGGGGGCCCATGAAAAACTGTTTTTT. It specifies CAVRWGAHEKLFF.

The DNA of the CDR3 is TGTGCCAGCAGCTTGGGGACCTACGAGCAGTACTTC. It encodes CASSLGTYEQYF. The genes are TRBV11-2 and TRBJ2-7; D gene uncertain. Germline V gives CDR1 SGHAT, CDR2 FQNNGV. V lost 3 bases and J 2 bases, leaving 5 bases between the germline ends. This CDR3 comprises 12 residues.

The chain has TRBV7-9 and TRBJ2-7; no clear D gene. Trimming removed 4 bases at V and 3 bases at J, with 10 bases between. Germline V gene sequence: CDR1 SEHNR, CDR2 FQNEAQ (reference sequence). The CDR3 has 13 amino acids. Written as DNA, the CDR3 is TGTGCCAGCAGCTCCCGACACAACTACGAGCAGTACTTC. Amino acid sequence: CASSSRHNYEQYF. Based on the CDR3 plus reference TRBV7-9 and TRBJ2-7, the full variable domain is DTGVSQNPRHKITKRGQNVTFRCDPISEHNRLYWYRQTLGQGPEFLTYFQNEAQLEKSRLLSDRFSAERPKGSFSTLEIQRTEQGDSAMYLCASSSRHNYEQYFGPGTRLTVT.